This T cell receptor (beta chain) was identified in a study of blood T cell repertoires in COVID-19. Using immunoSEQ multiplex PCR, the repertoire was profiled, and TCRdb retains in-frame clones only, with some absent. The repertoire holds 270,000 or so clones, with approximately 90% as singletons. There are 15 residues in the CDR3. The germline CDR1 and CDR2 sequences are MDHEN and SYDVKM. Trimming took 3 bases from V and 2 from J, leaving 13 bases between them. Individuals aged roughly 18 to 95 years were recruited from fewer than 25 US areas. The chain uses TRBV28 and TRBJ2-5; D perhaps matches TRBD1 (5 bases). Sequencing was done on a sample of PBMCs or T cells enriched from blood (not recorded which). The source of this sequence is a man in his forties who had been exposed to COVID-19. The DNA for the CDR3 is TGTGCCAGCAGTTTGGGGCTGCAAAAACAAGAGACCCAGTACTTC. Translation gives CASSLGLQKQETQYF.